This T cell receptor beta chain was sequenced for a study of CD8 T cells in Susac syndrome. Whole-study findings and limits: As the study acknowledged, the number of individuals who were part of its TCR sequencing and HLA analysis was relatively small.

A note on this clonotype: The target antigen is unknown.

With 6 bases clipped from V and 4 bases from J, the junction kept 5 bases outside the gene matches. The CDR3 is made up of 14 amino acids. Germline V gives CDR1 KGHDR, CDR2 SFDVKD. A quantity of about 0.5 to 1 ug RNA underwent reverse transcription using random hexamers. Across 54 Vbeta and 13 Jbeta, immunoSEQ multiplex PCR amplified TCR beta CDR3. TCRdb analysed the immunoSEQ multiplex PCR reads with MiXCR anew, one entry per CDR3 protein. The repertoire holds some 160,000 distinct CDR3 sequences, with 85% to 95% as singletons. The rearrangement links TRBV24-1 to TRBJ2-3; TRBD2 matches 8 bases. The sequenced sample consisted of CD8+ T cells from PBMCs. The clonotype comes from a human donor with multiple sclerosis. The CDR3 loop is CATSTSGSSDTQYF. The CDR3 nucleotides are TGTGCCACCAGTACCAGCGGGAGTTCAGATACGCAGTATTTT.